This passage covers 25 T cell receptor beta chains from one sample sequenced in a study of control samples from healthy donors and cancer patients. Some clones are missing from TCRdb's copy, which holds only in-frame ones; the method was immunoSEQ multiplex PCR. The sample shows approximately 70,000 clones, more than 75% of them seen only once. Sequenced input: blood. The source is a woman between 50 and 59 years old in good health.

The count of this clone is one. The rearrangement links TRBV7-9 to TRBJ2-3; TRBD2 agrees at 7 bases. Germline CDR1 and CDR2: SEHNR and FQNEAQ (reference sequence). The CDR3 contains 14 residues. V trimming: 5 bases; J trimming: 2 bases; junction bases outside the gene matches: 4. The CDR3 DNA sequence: TGTGCCAGCAGCCTAGGGACTACCACAGATACGCAGTATTTT. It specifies CASSLGTTTDTQYF.

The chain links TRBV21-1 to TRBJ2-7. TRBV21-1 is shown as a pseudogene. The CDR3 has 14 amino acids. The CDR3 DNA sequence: TGTGCCAGCAGCAGCTCCGGGACGGACTACGAGCAGTACTTC. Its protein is CASSSSGTDYEQYF.

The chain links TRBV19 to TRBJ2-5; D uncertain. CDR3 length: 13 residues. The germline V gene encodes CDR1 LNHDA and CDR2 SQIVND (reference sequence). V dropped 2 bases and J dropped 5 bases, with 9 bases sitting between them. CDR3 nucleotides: TGTGCCAGTAGTATAAGCCGGGCGGAGACCCAGTACTTC. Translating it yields CASSISRAETQYF.

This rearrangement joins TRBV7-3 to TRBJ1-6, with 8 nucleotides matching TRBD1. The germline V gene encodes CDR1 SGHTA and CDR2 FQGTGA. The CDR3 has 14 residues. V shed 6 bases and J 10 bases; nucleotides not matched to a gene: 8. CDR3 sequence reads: CASSPTGGESPLHF. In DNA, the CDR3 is TGTGCCAGCAGTCCTACAGGGGGGGAGTCACCCCTCCACTTT.

The CDR3 loop is CASSLGLRETQYF. The DNA of the CDR3 is TGTGCCAGCAGCTTGGGACTTCGGGAGACCCAGTACTTC. The chain is built from TRBV5-6 and TRBJ2-5; D is unresolved. Trimming removed 0 bases at V and 5 bases at J, with 8 bases between. Germline CDR1 SGHDT, CDR2 YYEEEE. The CDR3 is made up of 13 amino acids.

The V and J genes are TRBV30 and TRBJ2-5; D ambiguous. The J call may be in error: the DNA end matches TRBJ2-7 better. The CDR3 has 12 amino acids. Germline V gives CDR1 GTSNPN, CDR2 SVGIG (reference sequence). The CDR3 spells CAWSVFTYEQYF. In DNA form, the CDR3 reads TGTGCCTGGAGTGTGTTCACCTACGAGCAGTACTTC.

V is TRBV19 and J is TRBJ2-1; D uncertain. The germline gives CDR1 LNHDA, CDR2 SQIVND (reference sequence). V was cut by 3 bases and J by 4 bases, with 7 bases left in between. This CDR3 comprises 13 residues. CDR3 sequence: CASSMQKYNEQFF. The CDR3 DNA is TGTGCCAGTAGTATGCAGAAATACAATGAGCAGTTCTTC.

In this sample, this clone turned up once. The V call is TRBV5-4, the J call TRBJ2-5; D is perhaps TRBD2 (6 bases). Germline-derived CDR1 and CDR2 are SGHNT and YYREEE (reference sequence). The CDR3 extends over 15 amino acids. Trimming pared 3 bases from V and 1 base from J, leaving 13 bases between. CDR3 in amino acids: CASSSRTTSQETQYF. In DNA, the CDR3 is TGTGCCAGCAGCTCACGCACGACTAGCCAAGAGACCCAGTACTTC.

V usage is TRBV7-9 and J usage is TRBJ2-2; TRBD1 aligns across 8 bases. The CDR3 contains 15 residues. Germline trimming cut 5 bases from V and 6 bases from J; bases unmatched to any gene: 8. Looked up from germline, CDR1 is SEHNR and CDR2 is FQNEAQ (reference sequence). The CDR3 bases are TGTGCCAGCAGCCCTGGACAGGGATGGTCCGGGGAGCTGTTTTTT. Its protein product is CASSPGQGWSGELFF.

CDR3 loop: CASSLGGGETYSPLHF. The CDR3 DNA sequence: TGTGCCAGCAGCCTGGGGGGGGGCGAGACCTATTCACCCCTCCACTTT. The gene calls are TRBV7-2 and TRBJ1-6, with D possibly TRBD1 on 6 matching bases. V was pared by 5 bases and J by 8 bases, with 19 bases between. From germline, CDR1 is SGHTA and CDR2 FQGNSA. The CDR3 is made up of 16 amino acids.

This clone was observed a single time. The CDR3 is CASSLAGQAIPIYEQYF. CDR3 sequence (DNA): TGTGCCAGCAGCTTGGCGGGACAGGCAATCCCAATCTACGAGCAGTACTTC. The V gene is TRBV5-6, the J gene TRBJ2-7; 8 bases line up with TRBD1. This CDR3 is built from 17 residues. With V trimmed by 0 bases and J by 3 bases, 11 bases remained unmatched. In germline, CDR1 is SGHDT, CDR2 YYEEEE.

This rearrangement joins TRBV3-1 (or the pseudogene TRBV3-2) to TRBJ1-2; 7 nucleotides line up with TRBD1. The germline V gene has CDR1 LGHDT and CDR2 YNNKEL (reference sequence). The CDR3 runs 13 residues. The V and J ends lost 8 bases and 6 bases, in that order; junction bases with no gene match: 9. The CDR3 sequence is CASGRGQGDGYTF. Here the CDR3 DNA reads TGTGCCAGCGGCCGGGGCCAGGGGGATGGCTACACCTTC.

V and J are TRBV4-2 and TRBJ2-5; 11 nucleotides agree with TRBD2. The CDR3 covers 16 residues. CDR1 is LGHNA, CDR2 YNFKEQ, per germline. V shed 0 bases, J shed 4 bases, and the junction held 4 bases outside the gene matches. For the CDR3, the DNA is TGTGCCAGCAGCCAAGAAACTAGCGGGAGAGGAGAGACCCAGTACTTC. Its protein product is CASSQETSGRGETQYF.

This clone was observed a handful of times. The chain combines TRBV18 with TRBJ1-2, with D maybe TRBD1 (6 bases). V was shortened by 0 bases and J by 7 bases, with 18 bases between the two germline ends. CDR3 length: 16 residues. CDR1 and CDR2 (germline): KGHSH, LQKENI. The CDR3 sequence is CASSPPSAREGGGYTF. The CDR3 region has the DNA TGTGCCAGCTCACCACCGAGTGCGAGGGAAGGGGGTGGCTACACCTTC. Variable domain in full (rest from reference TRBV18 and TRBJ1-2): NAGVMQNPRHLVRRRGQEARLRCSPMKGHSHVYWYRQLPEEGLKFMVYLQKENIIDESGMPKERFSAEFPKEGPSILRIQQVVRGDSAAYFCASSPPSAREGGGYTFGSGTRLTVV.

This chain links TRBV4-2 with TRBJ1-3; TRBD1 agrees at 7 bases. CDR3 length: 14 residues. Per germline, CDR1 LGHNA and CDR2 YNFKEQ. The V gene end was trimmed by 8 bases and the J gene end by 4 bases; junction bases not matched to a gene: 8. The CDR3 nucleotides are TGTGCCAGCCGACCCGGGACAGACGGAAACACCATATATTTT. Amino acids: CASRPGTDGNTIYF.

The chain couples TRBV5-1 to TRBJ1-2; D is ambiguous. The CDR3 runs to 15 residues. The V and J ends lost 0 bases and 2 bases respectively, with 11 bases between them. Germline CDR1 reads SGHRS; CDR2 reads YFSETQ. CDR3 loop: CASSLEPTANYGYTF. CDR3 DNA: TGCGCCAGCAGCTTGGAACCAACAGCGAACTATGGCTACACCTTC.

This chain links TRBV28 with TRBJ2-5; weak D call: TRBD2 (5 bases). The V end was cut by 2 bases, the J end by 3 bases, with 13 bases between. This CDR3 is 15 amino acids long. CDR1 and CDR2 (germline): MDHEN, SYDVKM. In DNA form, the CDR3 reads TGTGCCAGCAGTTTAGGAGACTACCAAGAAGAGACCCAGTACTTC. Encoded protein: CASSLGDYQEETQYF.

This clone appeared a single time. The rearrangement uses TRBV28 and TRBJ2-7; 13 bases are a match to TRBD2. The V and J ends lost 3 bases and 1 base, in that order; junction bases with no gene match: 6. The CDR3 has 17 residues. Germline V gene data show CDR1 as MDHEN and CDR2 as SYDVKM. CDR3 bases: TGTGCCAGCAGTTTCCCCGGACTAGCGGGAGTATCCTACGAGCAGTACTTC. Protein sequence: CASSFPGLAGVSYEQYF.

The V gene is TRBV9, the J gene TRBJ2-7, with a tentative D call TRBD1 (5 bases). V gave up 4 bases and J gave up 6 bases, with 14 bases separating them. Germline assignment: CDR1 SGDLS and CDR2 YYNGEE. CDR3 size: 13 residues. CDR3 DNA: TGTGCCAGCAGCACGTTTCCAGGGTTCGAGCAGTACTTC. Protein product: CASSTFPGFEQYF.

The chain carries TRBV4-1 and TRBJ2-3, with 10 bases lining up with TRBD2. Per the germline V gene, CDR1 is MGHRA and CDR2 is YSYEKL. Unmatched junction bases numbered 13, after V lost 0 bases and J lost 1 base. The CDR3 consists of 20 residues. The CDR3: CASSQDPSGRGGLGTDTQYF. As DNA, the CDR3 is TGCGCCAGCAGCCAAGATCCTAGCGGGAGAGGGGGTCTAGGCACAGATACGCAGTATTTT.

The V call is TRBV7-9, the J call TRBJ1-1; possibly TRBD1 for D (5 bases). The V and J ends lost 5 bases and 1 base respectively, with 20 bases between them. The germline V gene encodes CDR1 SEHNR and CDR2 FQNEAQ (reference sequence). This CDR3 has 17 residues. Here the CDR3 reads CASSAVSFGHPNTEAFF. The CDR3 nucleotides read TGTGCCAGCAGCGCCGTGTCCTTCGGACACCCGAACACTGAAGCTTTCTTT.

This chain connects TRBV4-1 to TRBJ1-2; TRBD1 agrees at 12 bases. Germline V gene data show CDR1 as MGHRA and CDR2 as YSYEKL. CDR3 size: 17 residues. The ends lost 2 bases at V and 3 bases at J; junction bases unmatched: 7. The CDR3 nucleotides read TGCGCCAGCAGCCAACCGAAGGGACAGGGGGCAGACTATGGCTACACCTTC. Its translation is CASSQPKGQGADYGYTF.

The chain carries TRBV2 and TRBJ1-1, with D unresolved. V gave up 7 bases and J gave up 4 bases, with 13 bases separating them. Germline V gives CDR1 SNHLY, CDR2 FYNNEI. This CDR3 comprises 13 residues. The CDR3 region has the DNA TGTGCCAGCATATTTAGGTTGGCCACTGAAGCTTTCTTT. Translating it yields CASIFRLATEAFF.

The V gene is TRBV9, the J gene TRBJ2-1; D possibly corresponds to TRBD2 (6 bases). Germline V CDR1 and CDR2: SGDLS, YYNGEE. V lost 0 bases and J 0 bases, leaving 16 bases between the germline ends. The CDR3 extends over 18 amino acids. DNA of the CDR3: TGTGCCAGCAGCGTAGTAAGGGGAGGCCCAAGCTCCTACAATGAGCAGTTCTTC. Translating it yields CASSVVRGGPSSYNEQFF.

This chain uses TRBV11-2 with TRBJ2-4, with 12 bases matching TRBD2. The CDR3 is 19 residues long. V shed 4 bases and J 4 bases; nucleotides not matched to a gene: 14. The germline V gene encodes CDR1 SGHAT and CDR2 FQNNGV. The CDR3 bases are TGTGCCAGCAGCTCTCGACTAGCGGGAGAGTGGGGGGTTAAAAACATTCAGTACTTC. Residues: CASSSRLAGEWGVKNIQYF.